The 3 T cell receptor beta chains given below trace back to one sample, sequenced in a study of blood T cell repertoires in COVID-19. Using immunoSEQ multiplex PCR, the repertoire was profiled, and TCRdb retains in-frame clones only, with some absent. The table includes 100,000 to 150,000 clones, 74% detected once. Source material: peripheral blood. The source of these receptors is a man in his 60s with acute or convalescent COVID-19.

The rearrangement links TRBV3-1 (or the pseudogene TRBV3-2) to TRBJ2-4; no definite D call. This CDR3 is 15 amino acids long. V was trimmed by 3 bases and J by 0 bases, leaving 9 bases between them. Germline-derived CDR1 and CDR2 are LGHDT and YNNKEL (reference sequence). The CDR3 here is CASSHLEPAKNIQYF. CDR3 coding DNA: TGTGCCAGCAGCCATTTAGAGCCAGCCAAAAACATTCAGTACTTC.

The V and J genes are TRBV5-1 and TRBJ2-4; 8 bases map to TRBD2. Germline CDR1 reads SGHRS; CDR2 reads YFSETQ. V gave up 0 bases and J gave up 7 bases; unmatched junction bases: 9. This CDR3 is built from 16 residues. CDR3 nucleotides: TGCGCCAGCAGCTTGGCGGGGGGGCTGATAGCGAACATTCAGTACTTC. It translates to CASSLAGGLIANIQYF.

The rearrangement uses TRBV5-5 and TRBJ2-1, with D perhaps TRBD2 (7 bases). This CDR3 region has 14 residues. V was shortened by 6 bases and J by 9 bases, with 19 bases between the two germline ends. Germline loops: CDR1 SGHKS, CDR2 YYEKEE (reference sequence). The CDR3 sequence is CASTSYTGGGEQFF. The CDR3 nucleotides are TGTGCCAGCACCTCCTATACGGGGGGCGGTGAGCAGTTCTTC.